This T cell receptor beta chain was recovered during a study of blood T cells in healthy people across ages. Notes on the study in general: Nothing was known about donor CMV status, and this possibly confounded expanded clonotype changes. Estimates of diversity drawn from one million T cells were considered underestimates.

Deletions cut 1 base from V and 1 base from J, with 16 bases between. CDR3 length equals 17 residues. Germline CDR1 and CDR2: SGDLS and YYNGEE. With a J-beta primer mix and a sample-barcoded 5' primer, a second PCR ran about 7 to 12 cycles. TCRdb re-derived calls from the 5' RACE reads in MiXCR, one entry per CDR3 protein. Here the sample spans around 1.5 million distinct CDR3 sequences, roughly a third being singletons. In regard to this clonotype: Its cognate antigen is unknown.

Total RNA was isolated from each sample in quantities of at least 6 micrograms. What was sequenced was blood. The origin of this receptor is a woman younger than 45 in good health. The rearrangement joins TRBV9 to TRBJ2-3, with D perhaps assigned TRBD1 or TRBD2 (5 bases each). The DNA of the CDR3 is TGTGCCAGCAGCGTATCAGGGACGACACGAGGCACAGATACGCAGTATTTT. As protein: CASSVSGTTRGTDTQYF.